The clone carrying this TCR beta chain was recorded at least ten times. Its antigen is not known. The source of the sample is a study of Graves' ophthalmopathy and Graves' hyperthyroidism. From germline, CDR1 is SQVTM and CDR2 ANQGSEA. The V segment lost 4 bases and the J segment 0 bases; nucleotides outside the gene matches: 3. The CDR3 has 13 amino acids. Amplification of TCR beta CDR3 regions used RNA transcripts. Second-round multiplex PCR came after first-round RT-PCR with HTBI primers. TCRdb used MiXCR to reprocess the multiplex PCR reads, holding one entry per CDR3 protein. The repertoire has nearly 400,000 distinct CDR3 sequences, 15% to 20% of them found once; the top ten carry around 1.6%. Regarding the study as a whole: The model's prediction of ophthalmopathy progression had just over 70% sensitivity and approximately 72% specificity. In blood, most expanded thyroid clonotypes above 0.001 frequency were also detected.

Orbital computed tomography and thyroid ultrasound, along with TRAb, serum thyroxine and clinical symptoms, underpinned diagnosis. This receptor was identified in a woman younger than 35 with Graves' ophthalmopathy. Sequencing used peripheral blood. The V call is TRBV29-1, the J call TRBJ2-7, with 7 nucleotides matching TRBD2. The CDR3 region has the DNA TGCAGCGTTGCTGGGGGGGTCTCCTACGAGCAGTACTTC. Amino acid sequence: CSVAGGVSYEQYF.